The rows below give T cell receptor beta chains drawn from one sample of a study of blood T cell repertoires in COVID-19. TCRdb's copy holds only in-frame clones and misses some; the assay was immunoSEQ multiplex PCR. The data show just over 250,000 clones, 75% to 90% seen once. Sequenced material: peripheral blood. The receptor set was obtained from a woman in her 70s with COVID-19, enrolled during active disease. The CDR3 runs from the conserved cysteine through the conserved F or W. A D gene is named only where the DNA matches it firmly. Size is stated for part of the rows, as once, few or many counts, or as a class when the clone is expanded.

V: TRBV6-5
D: TRBD1
size: -
J: TRBJ2-1
length: 14
CDR3: CASSPGGDYNEQFF
DNA: TGTGCCAGCAGCCCAGGGGGTGACTACAATGAGCAGTTCTTC

V: TRBV7-2
D: -
size: -
J: TRBJ2-7
length: 13
CDR3: CASSLDRNGEQYF
DNA: TGTGCCAGCAGCTTAGACAGGAACGGCGAGCAGTACTTC

V: TRBV19
D: TRBD2
size: -
J: TRBJ2-1
length: 14
CDR3: CAVGRERSGGEQFF
DNA: TGTGCCGTAGGGCGGGAGAGATCTGGTGGTGAGCAGTTCTTC

V: TRBV5-8
D: -
size: once
J: TRBJ1-2
length: 13
CDR3: CASSLREGAGYTF
DNA: TGTGCCAGCAGCTTGAGAGAGGGAGCTGGCTACACCTTC

V: TRBV19
D: -
size: -
J: TRBJ1-1
length: 14
CDR3: CASSRGVSKAEAFF
DNA: TGTGCCAGTAGTAGGGGGGTAAGCAAAGCTGAAGCTTTCTTT

V: TRBV11-2
D: TRBD2
size: -
J: TRBJ2-5
length: 15
CDR3: CASSQSSPGGETQYF
DNA: TGTGCCAGCAGCCAGAGTAGTCCCGGGGGGGAGACCCAGTACTTC

V: TRBV15
D: TRBD2
size: -
J: TRBJ2-7
length: 17
CDR3: CATSRGWGGSRSYEQYF
DNA: TGTGCCACCAGCAGAGGATGGGGCGGGAGCAGATCCTACGAGCAGTACTTC

V: TRBV7-9
D: -
size: -
J: TRBJ1-1
length: 13
CDR3: CASSLIDSTEAFF
DNA: TGTGCCAGCAGCTTAATTGACAGCACTGAAGCTTTCTTT

V: TRBV5-1
D: TRBD2
size: -
J: TRBJ2-2
length: 19
CDR3: CASSHRTTGTSGRTGELFF
DNA: TGCGCCAGCAGCCACCGTACGACCGGGACTAGCGGGAGGACCGGGGAGCTGTTTTTT

V: TRBV3-1/TRBV3-2
D: -
size: -
J: TRBJ2-5
length: 11
CDR3: CASSRGGLQYF
DNA: TGTGCCAGCAGCCGGGGGGGGCTCCAGTACTTC

V: TRBV11-3
D: -
size: -
J: TRBJ2-7
length: 13
CDR3: CASSTIGKYEQYF
DNA: TGTGCCAGCAGCACCATCGGTAAATACGAGCAGTACTTC

V: TRBV10-3
D: -
size: -
J: TRBJ2-2
length: 15
CDR3: CAIRSDRENTGELFF
DNA: TGTGCCATCAGGTCGGACAGAGAGAACACCGGGGAGCTGTTTTTT

V: TRBV7-3
D: TRBD1
size: -
J: TRBJ2-1
length: 14
CDR3: CASSFGGQGEKAFF
DNA: TGTGCCAGCAGCTTCGGAGGACAGGGAGAGAAGGCGTTCTTC

V: TRBV6-5
D: -
size: -
J: TRBJ1-6
length: 15
CDR3: CASTPRGATNSPLHF
DNA: TGTGCCAGCACCCCTCGGGGGGCCACCAATTCACCCCTCCACTTT

V: TRBV19
D: TRBD1
size: -
J: TRBJ1-5
length: 14
CDR3: CATMRGGATQPQHF
DNA: TGTGCCACCATGAGAGGGGGCGCCACTCAGCCCCAGCATTTT

V: TRBV27
D: TRBD1
size: -
J: TRBJ1-5
length: 21
CDR3: CASRRTGGRASTPRSNQPQHF
DNA: TGTGCCAGCCGACGAACAGGGGGCCGAGCCTCTACCCCTCGGAGCAATCAGCCCCAGCATTTT

V: TRBV6-5
D: TRBD1
size: -
J: TRBJ1-5
length: 14
CDR3: CASSGQGAFQPQHF
DNA: TGTGCCAGCAGCGGACAGGGGGCATTTCAGCCCCAGCATTTT